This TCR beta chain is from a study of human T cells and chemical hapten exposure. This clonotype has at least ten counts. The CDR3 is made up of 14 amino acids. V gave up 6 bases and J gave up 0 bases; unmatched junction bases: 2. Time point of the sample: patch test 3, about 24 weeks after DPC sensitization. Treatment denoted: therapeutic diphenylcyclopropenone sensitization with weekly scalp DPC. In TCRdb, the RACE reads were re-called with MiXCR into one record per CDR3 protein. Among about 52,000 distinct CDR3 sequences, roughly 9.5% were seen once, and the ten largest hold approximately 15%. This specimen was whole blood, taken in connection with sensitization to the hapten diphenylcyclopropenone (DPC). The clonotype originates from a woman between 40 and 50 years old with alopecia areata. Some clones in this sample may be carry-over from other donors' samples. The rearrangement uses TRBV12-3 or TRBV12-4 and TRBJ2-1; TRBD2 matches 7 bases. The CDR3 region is CASRGEGSYNEQFF. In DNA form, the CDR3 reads TGTGCCAGCAGGGGGGAGGGCTCCTACAATGAGCAGTTCTTC.